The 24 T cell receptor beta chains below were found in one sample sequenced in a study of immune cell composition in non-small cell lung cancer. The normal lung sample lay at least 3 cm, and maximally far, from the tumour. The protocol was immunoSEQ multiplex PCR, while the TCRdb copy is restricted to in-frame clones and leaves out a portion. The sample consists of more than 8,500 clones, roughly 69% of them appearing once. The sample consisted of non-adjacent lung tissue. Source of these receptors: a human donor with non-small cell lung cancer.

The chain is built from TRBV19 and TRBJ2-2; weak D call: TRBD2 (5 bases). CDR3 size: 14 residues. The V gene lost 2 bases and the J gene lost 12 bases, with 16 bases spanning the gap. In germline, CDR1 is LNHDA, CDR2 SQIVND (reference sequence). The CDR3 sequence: CASSILAGGRKLFF. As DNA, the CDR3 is TGTGCCAGTAGTATACTAGCCGGCGGTAGAAAGCTGTTTTTT.

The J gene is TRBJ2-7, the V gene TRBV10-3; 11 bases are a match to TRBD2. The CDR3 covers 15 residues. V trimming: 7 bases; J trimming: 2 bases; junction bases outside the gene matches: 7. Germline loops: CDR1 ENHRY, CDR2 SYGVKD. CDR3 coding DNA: TGTGCCATCACGCGCCTAGCGGGGGGAACCTACGAGCAGTACTTC. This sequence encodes CAITRLAGGTYEQYF.

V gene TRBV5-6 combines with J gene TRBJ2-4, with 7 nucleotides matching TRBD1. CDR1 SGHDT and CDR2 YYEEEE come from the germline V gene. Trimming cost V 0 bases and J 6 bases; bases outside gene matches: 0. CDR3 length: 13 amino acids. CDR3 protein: CASSLGDRNIQYF. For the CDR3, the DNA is TGTGCCAGCAGCTTGGGGGACAGAAACATTCAGTACTTC.

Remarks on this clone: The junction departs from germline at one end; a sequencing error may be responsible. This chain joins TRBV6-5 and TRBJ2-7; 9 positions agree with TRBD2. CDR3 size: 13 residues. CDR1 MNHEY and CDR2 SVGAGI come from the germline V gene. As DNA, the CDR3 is TGTGCCAGCAGTGAATATTTAGGGGGACTAGCCTTCTTC. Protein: CASSEYLGGLAFF.

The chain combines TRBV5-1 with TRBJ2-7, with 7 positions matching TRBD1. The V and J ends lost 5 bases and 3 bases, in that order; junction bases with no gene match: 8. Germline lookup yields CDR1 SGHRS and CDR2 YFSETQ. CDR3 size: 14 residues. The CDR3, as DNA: TGCGCCAGCAGTGCCACAGGGGTTAACTACGAGCAGTACTTC. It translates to CASSATGVNYEQYF. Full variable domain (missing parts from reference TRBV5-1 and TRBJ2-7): KAGVTQTPRYLIKTRGQQVTLSCSPISGHRSVSWYQQTPGQGLQFLFEYFSETQRNKGNFPGRFSGRQFSNSRSEMNVSTLELGDSALYLCASSATGVNYEQYFGPGTRLTVT.

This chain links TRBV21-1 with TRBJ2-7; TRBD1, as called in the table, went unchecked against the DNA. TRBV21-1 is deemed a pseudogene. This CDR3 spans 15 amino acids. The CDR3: CASSKVGDIHYEQYF. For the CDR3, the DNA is TGTGCCAGCAGCAAAGTAGGGGACATCCACTACGAGCAGTACTTC.

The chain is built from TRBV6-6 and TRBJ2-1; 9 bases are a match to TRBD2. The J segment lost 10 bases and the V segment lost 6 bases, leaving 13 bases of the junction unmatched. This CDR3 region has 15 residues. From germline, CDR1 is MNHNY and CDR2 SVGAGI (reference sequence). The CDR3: CASSPMGGGAGEQFF. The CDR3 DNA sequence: TGTGCCAGCAGCCCTATGGGCGGGGGGGCAGGGGAGCAGTTCTTC.

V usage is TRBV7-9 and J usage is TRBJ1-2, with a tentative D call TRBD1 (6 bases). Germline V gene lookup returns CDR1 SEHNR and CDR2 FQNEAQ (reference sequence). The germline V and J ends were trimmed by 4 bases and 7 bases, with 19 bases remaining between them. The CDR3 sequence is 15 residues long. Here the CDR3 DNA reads TGTGCCAGCAGCTATCCTGGACAGAGAATCGGTGGCTACACCTTC. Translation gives CASSYPGQRIGGYTF.

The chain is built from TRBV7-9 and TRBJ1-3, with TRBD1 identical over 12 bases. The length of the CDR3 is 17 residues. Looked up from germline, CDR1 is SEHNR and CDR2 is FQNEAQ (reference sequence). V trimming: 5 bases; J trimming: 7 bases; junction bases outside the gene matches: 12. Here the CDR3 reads CASSPSGTGGKWNTIYF. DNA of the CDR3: TGTGCCAGCAGCCCATCCGGGACAGGGGGCAAGTGGAACACCATATATTTT.

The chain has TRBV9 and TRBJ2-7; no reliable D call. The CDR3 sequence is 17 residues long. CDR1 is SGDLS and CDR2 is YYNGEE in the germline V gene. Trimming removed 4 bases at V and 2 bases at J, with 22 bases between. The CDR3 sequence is CASSYNPHVNSPYEQYF. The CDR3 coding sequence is TGTGCCAGCAGCTATAACCCCCATGTAAATAGTCCCTACGAGCAGTACTTC. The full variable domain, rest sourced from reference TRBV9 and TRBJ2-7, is DSGVTQTPKHLITATGQRVTLRCSPRSGDLSVYWYQQSLDQGLQFLIQYYNGEERAKGNILERFSAQQFPDLHSELNLSSLELGDSALYFCASSYNPHVNSPYEQYFGPGTRLTVT.

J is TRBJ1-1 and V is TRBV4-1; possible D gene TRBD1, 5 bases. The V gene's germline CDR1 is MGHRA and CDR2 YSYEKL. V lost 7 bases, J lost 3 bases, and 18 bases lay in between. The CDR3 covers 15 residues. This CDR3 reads CASKEDGGWDTEAFF. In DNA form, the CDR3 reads TGCGCCAGCAAGGAAGATGGGGGGTGGGACACTGAAGCTTTCTTT.

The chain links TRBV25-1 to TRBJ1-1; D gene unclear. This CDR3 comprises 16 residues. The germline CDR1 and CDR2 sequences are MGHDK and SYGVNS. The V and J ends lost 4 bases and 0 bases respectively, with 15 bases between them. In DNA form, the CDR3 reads TGTGCCAGCAGTGGCAATATCGGTGACATGAACACTGAAGCTTTCTTT. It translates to CASSGNIGDMNTEAFF.

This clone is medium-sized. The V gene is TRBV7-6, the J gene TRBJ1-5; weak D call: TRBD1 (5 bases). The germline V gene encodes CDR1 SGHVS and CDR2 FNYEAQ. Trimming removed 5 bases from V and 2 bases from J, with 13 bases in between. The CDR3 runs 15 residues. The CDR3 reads CASSPGVDGNQPQHF. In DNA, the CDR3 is TGTGCCAGCAGCCCGGGGGTGGACGGCAATCAGCCCCAGCATTTT.

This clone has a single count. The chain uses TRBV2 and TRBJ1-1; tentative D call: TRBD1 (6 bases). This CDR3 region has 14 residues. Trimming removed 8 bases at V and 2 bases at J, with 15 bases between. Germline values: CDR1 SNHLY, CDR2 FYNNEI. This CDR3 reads CASEQGGFNTEAFF. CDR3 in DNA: TGTGCCAGCGAACAGGGCGGGTTTAACACTGAAGCTTTCTTT.

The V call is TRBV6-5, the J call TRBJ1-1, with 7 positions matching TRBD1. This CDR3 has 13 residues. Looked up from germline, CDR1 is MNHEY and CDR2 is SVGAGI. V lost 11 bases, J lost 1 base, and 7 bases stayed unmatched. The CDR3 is CAGRDSPNTEAFF. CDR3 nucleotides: TGTGCCGGCCGGGACAGCCCGAACACTGAAGCTTTCTTT.

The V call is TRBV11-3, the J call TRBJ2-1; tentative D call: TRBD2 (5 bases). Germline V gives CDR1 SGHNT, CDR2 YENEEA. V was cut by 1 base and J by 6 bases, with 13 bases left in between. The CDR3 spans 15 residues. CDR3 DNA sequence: TGTGCCAGCAGCTTAGCGGCTAGCTGGGGCAATGAGCAGTTCTTC. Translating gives CASSLAASWGNEQFF.

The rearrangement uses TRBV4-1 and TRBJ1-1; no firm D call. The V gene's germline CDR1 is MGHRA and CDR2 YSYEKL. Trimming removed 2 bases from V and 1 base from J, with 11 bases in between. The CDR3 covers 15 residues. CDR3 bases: TGCGCCAGCAGCCAACACGGACTTACGAACACTGAAGCTTTCTTT. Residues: CASSQHGLTNTEAFF.

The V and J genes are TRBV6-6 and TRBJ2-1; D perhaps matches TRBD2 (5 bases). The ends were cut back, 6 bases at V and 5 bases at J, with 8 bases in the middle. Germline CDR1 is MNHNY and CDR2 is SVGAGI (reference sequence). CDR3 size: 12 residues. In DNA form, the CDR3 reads TGTGCCAGCAGCCCCGGGGACAATGAGCAGTTCTTC. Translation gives CASSPGDNEQFF.

The CDR3 loop reads CASSYFSGGATGELFF. Written as DNA, the CDR3 is TGTGCCAGCAGTTACTTTAGCGGGGGGGCGACCGGGGAGCTGTTTTTT. This chain connects TRBV6-5 to TRBJ2-2; 11 positions match TRBD2. Germline loops: CDR1 MNHEY, CDR2 SVGAGI. CDR3 length: 16 amino acids. With V trimmed by 1 base and J by 5 bases, 3 bases remained unmatched.

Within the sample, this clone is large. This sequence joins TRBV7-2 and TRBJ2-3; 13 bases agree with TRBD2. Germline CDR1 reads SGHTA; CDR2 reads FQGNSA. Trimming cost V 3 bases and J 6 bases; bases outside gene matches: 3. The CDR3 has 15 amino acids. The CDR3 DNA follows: TGTGCCAGCAGCTTGACGACTAGCGGGGGGGATACGCAGTATTTT. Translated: CASSLTTSGGDTQYF.

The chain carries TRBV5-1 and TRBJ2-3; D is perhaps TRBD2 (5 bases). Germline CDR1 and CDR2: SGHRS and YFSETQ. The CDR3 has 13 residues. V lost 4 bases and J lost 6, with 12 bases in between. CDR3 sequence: CASSGEGIDTQYF. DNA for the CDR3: TGCGCCAGCAGCGGTGAGGGAATCGATACGCAGTATTTT.

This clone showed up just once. CDR3 protein: CASSSYKGQADNEQFF. CDR3 DNA sequence: TGCGCCAGCAGCTCATACAAGGGACAGGCAGACAATGAGCAGTTCTTC. The chain links TRBV4-1 to TRBJ2-1; the match to TRBD1 covers 8 bases. With 5 bases clipped from V and 5 bases from J, the junction kept 11 bases outside the gene matches. The CDR3 is made up of 16 amino acids. Germline values: CDR1 MGHRA, CDR2 YSYEKL.

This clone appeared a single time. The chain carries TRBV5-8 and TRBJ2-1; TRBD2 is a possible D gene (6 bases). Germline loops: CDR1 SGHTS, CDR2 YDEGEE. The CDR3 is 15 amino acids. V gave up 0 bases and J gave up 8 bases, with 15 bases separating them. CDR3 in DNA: TGTGCCAGCAGCTTGGATGGGACGGAGGGCGATGAGCAGTTCTTC. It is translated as CASSLDGTEGDEQFF.

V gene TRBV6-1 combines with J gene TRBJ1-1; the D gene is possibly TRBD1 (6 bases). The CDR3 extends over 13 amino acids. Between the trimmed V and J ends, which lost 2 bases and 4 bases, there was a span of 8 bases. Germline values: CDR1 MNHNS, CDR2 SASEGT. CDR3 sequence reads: CASSETRGTEAFF. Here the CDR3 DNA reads TGTGCCAGCAGTGAAACCAGGGGCACTGAAGCTTTCTTT.